Shown below are 13 T cell receptor beta chains from a single sample sequenced in a study of CD8 T cells in ankylosing spondylitis. TCRdb re-called the 5' RACE reads through MiXCR, storing one row per CDR3 protein. The sample has more than 110,000 distinct CDR3 sequences; 7.5% to 9.5% are singletons. The specimen sequenced was synovial fluid, either unsorted or a sorted T cell fraction (not recorded which). These receptors originate from a male donor with ankylosing spondylitis.

This clonotype has a handful of counts. V is TRBV5-1 and J is TRBJ2-5; 13 bases align to TRBD2. Germline-derived CDR1 and CDR2 are SGHRS and YFSETQ. The CDR3 runs to 16 residues. The trim removed 4 bases at V and 5 bases at J, leaving 8 bases unmatched. This CDR3 reads CASSTGLAGAGETQYF. CDR3 sequence (DNA): TGCGCCAGCAGCACTGGACTAGCGGGAGCTGGGGAGACCCAGTACTTC.

This clonotype was seen repeatedly, ten times or more. J is TRBJ2-1 and V is TRBV4-1; unclear D gene. CDR1 and CDR2 from the germline V gene are MGHRA and YSYEKL. There are 13 residues in the CDR3. The ends were cut back, 4 bases at V and 4 bases at J, with 8 bases in the middle. The CDR3 DNA reads as TGCGCCAGCAGCCTCCGGCGGTACAATGAGCAGTTCTTC. It is translated as CASSLRRYNEQFF.

This clonotype showed up many times. This sequence joins TRBV6-5 and TRBJ1-1; D gene ambiguous. Between the trimmed V and J ends, which lost 8 bases and 4 bases, there was a span of 11 bases. This CDR3 spans 12 amino acids. The germline CDR1 and CDR2 sequences are MNHEY and SVGAGI. The CDR3 sequence is CASRGGGTEAFF. The CDR3 DNA follows: TGTGCCAGCCGAGGCGGAGGCACTGAAGCTTTCTTT.

This clonotype was counted at least ten times. This rearrangement joins TRBV3-1 to TRBJ2-1; D ambiguous. Trimming cost V 6 bases and J 4 bases, with 10 bases left between them. Germline V gives CDR1 LGHDT, CDR2 YNNKEL (reference sequence). This CDR3 spans 13 amino acids. The CDR3 DNA sequence: TGTGCCAGCAGTCAACCGGGTTACAATGAGCAGTTCTTC. Translation gives CASSQPGYNEQFF.

This clonotype has a handful of counts. The gene calls are TRBV28 and TRBJ2-7; the D is unclear. CDR3 length: 12 amino acids. From germline, CDR1 is MDHEN and CDR2 SYDVKM. With 6 bases removed from V and 2 bases from J, the gap between germline ends came to 8 bases. For the CDR3, the DNA is TGTGCCAGCAGGACCCTGGCCTACGAGCAGTACTTC. Its translation is CASRTLAYEQYF. Full variable domain (missing parts from reference TRBV28 and TRBJ2-7): DVKVTQSSRYLVKRTGEKVFLECVQDMDHENMFWYRQDPGLGLRLIYFSYDVKMKEKGDIPEGYSVSREKKERFSLILESASTNQTSMYLCASRTLAYEQYFGPGTRLTVT.

V usage is TRBV12-3 or TRBV12-4 and J usage is TRBJ2-2; 8 nucleotides line up with TRBD1. V lost 6 bases and J lost 6; bases outside the gene matches: 3. This CDR3 region has 13 residues. The CDR3 loop is CASSRDRPGELFF. As DNA, the CDR3 is TGTGCCAGCAGCCGGGACAGGCCCGGGGAGCTGTTTTTT.

This clonotype was observed at least ten times. The chain is built from TRBV29-1 and TRBJ2-1; TRBD2 is a possible D gene (5 bases). In germline, CDR1 is SQVTM, CDR2 ANQGSEA. The CDR3 runs to 10 residues. Trimming stripped 7 bases from V and 10 bases from J, with 11 bases between. In DNA form, the CDR3 reads TGCAGCGCCTCCTCGGGGGAGCAGTTCTTC. It translates to CSASSGEQFF.

In this sample, this clonotype turned up a few times. The V gene is TRBV7-2, the J gene TRBJ2-5; the match to TRBD1 covers 8 bases. After removal of 5 bases from V and 2 bases from J, the junction contained 1 base not matched to a gene. The CDR3 contains 13 residues. The germline gives CDR1 SGHTA, CDR2 FQGNSA. CDR3 in amino acids: CASSQGAQETQYF. The CDR3 nucleotides are TGTGCCAGCAGCCAGGGGGCTCAAGAGACCCAGTACTTC.

Many counts were recorded for this clonotype. J is TRBJ2-1 and V is TRBV12-3 or TRBV12-4; 13 nucleotides agree with TRBD2. With 7 bases clipped from V and 7 bases from J, the junction kept 7 bases outside the gene matches. This CDR3 spans 15 amino acids. The CDR3 nucleotides are TGTGCCAGCAATTTGGGACTAGCGGGAATTAATGAGCAGTTCTTC. Its translation is CASNLGLAGINEQFF.

The V call is TRBV5-5, the J call TRBJ2-3; tentatively, D is TRBD2 (6 bases). Trimming shortened V by 0 bases and J by 8 bases, and 10 bases separated the two germline ends. The CDR3 runs to 13 residues. Germline lookup yields CDR1 SGHKS and CDR2 YYEKEE (reference sequence). The CDR3 region is CASSLGEEPTQYF. CDR3 DNA: TGTGCCAGCAGCTTGGGGGAGGAGCCTACGCAGTATTTT.

The count of this clonotype is one. One junction end does not reproduce the germline sequence, and a read error may be involved. The chain joins TRBV3-1 to TRBJ2-2; perhaps TRBD2 as D (5 bases). Germline V lookup: CDR1 LGHDT, CDR2 YNNKEL (reference sequence). The CDR3 loop spans 13 amino acids. The CDR3 loop is CASSPWWAGELSF. The CDR3 coding sequence is TGTGCCAGCAGCCCGTGGTGGGCCGGGGAGCTGTCTTTT.

The sample holds a few counts of this clonotype. V and J are TRBV20-1 and TRBJ2-1; the match to TRBD2 covers 8 bases. V dropped 3 bases and J dropped 5; count of bases not matched to a gene: 6. Germline loops: CDR1 DFQATT, CDR2 SNEGSKA (reference sequence). The CDR3 is 14 amino acids. CDR3 amino acids: CSASRLAGDNEQFF. CDR3 sequence (DNA): TGCAGTGCTAGTCGGCTAGCGGGCGACAATGAGCAGTTCTTC.

This clonotype was counted many times. This rearrangement joins TRBV7-2 to TRBJ2-3, with 9 bases matching TRBD1. Losses at the gene ends were 6 bases for V and 4 bases for J; bases not matched to a gene: 11. The CDR3 totals 16 residues. Germline V gene data show CDR1 as SGHTA and CDR2 as FQGNSA. The CDR3: CASRRPGQGSPDTQYF. The CDR3, as DNA: TGTGCCAGCAGGCGCCCGGGACAGGGCTCCCCAGATACGCAGTATTTT.